Each of the 29 T cell receptor beta chains below was sequenced from the same sample in a study of blood T cell repertoires in COVID-19 (dated by TCRdb to about 2020). The library came from the immunoSEQ multiplex PCR assay. TCRdb took over this immuneACCESS table, retaining in-frame rearrangements with V and J assigned. Such tables are incomplete; in checked studies, under half of the missing clones stem from an unresolved V gene, and the remainder is unexplained. The sample records 200,000 to 250,000 clones, roughly 84% of which are singletons. The ten largest clones take up around 0.96% of the sample. Sequencing was done on a sample of peripheral blood. The receptors were gathered from a man aged 35-49 years with acute or convalescent COVID-19.

The V call is TRBV27, the J call TRBJ1-5; 7 nucleotides line up with TRBD1. V dropped 3 bases and J dropped 4; count of bases not matched to a gene: 6. The CDR3 runs to 15 residues. CDR1 MNHEY and CDR2 SMNVEV come from the germline V gene (reference sequence). CDR3 DNA sequence: TGTGCCAGCAGTTTCTACCGGGACAGAAATCAGCCCCAGCATTTT. Encoded protein: CASSFYRDRNQPQHF.

J is TRBJ2-5 and V is TRBV5-4; 8 positions match TRBD2. The germline V gene encodes CDR1 SGHNT and CDR2 YYREEE (reference sequence). V shed 3 bases, J shed 6 bases, and the junction held 7 bases outside the gene matches. CDR3 length: 14 residues. Here the CDR3 reads CASSSGGAEKTQYF. DNA of the CDR3: TGTGCCAGCAGCTCCGGGGGGGCTGAAAAGACCCAGTACTTC.

The V gene is TRBV9, the J gene TRBJ1-3; D is uncertain. V was trimmed by 2 bases and J by 0 bases, leaving 6 bases between them. The CDR3 sequence is 14 residues long. Per the germline V gene, CDR1 is SGDLS and CDR2 is YYNGEE. CDR3 coding DNA: TGTGCCAGCAGCGTCGAGAACTCTGGAAACACCATATATTTT. Amino acids: CASSVENSGNTIYF.

This chain uses TRBV14 with TRBJ1-2, with TRBD1 matching 8 bases. Germline V gene lookup returns CDR1 SGHDN and CDR2 FVKESK. Trimming cost V 5 bases and J 8 bases; bases outside gene matches: 13. The CDR3 extends over 15 amino acids. The CDR3 nucleotides read TGTGCCAGCAGCGAAAGAAGCTCCAGGGGGCACGGCTACACCTTC. Translating it yields CASSERSSRGHGYTF.

This chain uses TRBV5-6 with TRBJ2-1, with TRBD1 matching 10 bases. The CDR3 sequence is 17 residues long. Germline V gene lookup returns CDR1 SGHDT and CDR2 YYEEEE. V lost 5 bases to trimming and J lost 9 bases; unmatched junction nucleotides: 17. CDR3 protein: CASRQTGTGAPRIEQFF. The CDR3 region has the DNA TGTGCCAGCAGACAAACCGGGACAGGGGCCCCCAGGATTGAGCAGTTCTTC.

The chain combines TRBV9 with TRBJ1-2; no definite D call. With 4 bases removed from V and 4 bases from J, the gap between germline ends came to 14 bases. The germline V gene encodes CDR1 SGDLS and CDR2 YYNGEE. The length of the CDR3 is 14 residues. CDR3 amino acids: CASSRWARGYGYTF. CDR3 in DNA: TGTGCCAGCAGCCGGTGGGCGCGGGGCTATGGCTACACCTTC.

To note about this clone: Relative to the germline gene, one junction end is altered; a read error may explain this. CDR3 in DNA: TGTGCCAGCAGGGAAGTAACAGGGGGCAATCAGCCCCAGCATTTT. It yields the protein CASREVTGGNQPQHF. This chain connects TRBV6-1 to TRBJ1-5; 7 positions match TRBD1. Germline values: CDR1 MNHNS, CDR2 SASEGT. The CDR3 contains 15 residues.

Regarding this clone: Mismatch with germline at one junction end may stem from a read error. V usage is TRBV6-5 and J usage is TRBJ2-7; weak D call: TRBD2 (6 bases). The length of the CDR3 is 13 residues. The germline V gene encodes CDR1 MNHEY and CDR2 SVGAGI. The CDR3 bases are TGTGCCAGCAGTGACTCACCGGGGGACCGCCAGTACTTC. Translating it yields CASSDSPGDRQYF.

In this sample, this clone turned up a few times. The rearrangement links TRBV27 to TRBJ1-2; D gene ambiguous. Trimming stripped 6 bases from V and 5 bases from J, with 13 bases between. This CDR3 has 13 amino acids. Per germline, CDR1 MNHEY and CDR2 SMNVEV (reference sequence). Written as DNA, the CDR3 is TGTGCCAGCAGCCCAAGCAATGAATATGGCTACACCTTC. Its protein is CASSPSNEYGYTF.

V is TRBV7-8 and J is TRBJ2-3; D ambiguous. Per the germline V gene, CDR1 is SGHVS and CDR2 is FQNEAQ. The length of the CDR3 is 15 residues. Between the trimmed V and J ends, which lost 1 base and 5 bases, there was a span of 13 bases. The chain's CDR3 is CASSLGSALVDTQYF. In nucleotides, the CDR3 is TGTGCCAGCAGCTTAGGGTCTGCACTGGTAGATACGCAGTATTTT.

This clone has a single count. The chain joins TRBV5-6 to TRBJ1-2; a possible D gene is TRBD1 (6 bases). Per germline, CDR1 SGHDT and CDR2 YYEEEE. V was clipped by 3 bases and J by 5 bases, with 14 bases between them. The CDR3 covers 14 residues. CDR3: CASSWTTGIYGYTF. CDR3 DNA sequence: TGTGCCAGCAGCTGGACGACAGGCATTTATGGCTACACCTTC.

V is TRBV7-8 and J is TRBJ1-1; 7 nucleotides match TRBD1. This CDR3 comprises 16 residues. With V trimmed by 1 base and J by 1 base, 6 bases remained unmatched. Germline CDR1 SGHVS, CDR2 FQNEAQ. The CDR3 protein is CASSLVGTAQNTEAFF. The CDR3 coding sequence is TGTGCCAGCAGCTTAGTCGGGACAGCCCAGAACACTGAAGCTTTCTTT.

V and J are TRBV5-4 and TRBJ1-3; perhaps TRBD1 as D (5 bases). This CDR3 contains 13 residues. Trimming left V 1 base short and J 8 bases short, with 10 bases between. In germline, CDR1 is SGHNT, CDR2 YYREEE (reference sequence). The CDR3 region is CASSLSGGDTIYF. The CDR3 region has the DNA TGTGCCAGCAGCTTGTCGGGGGGTGACACCATATATTTT. The full variable domain, its missing parts supplied by reference TRBV5-4 and TRBJ1-3, is ETGVTQSPTHLIKTRGQQVTLRCSSQSGHNTVSWYQQALGQGPQFIFQYYREEENGRGNFPPRFSGLQFPNYSSELNVNALELDDSALYLCASSLSGGDTIYFGEGSWLTVV.

The chain is built from TRBV2 and TRBJ1-1, with D perhaps TRBD1 (6 bases). The CDR3 contains 12 residues. V gave up 6 bases and J gave up 10 bases, with 15 bases separating them. From germline, CDR1 is SNHLY and CDR2 FYNNEI. CDR3 bases: TGTGCCAGCAGAAATACAGGGAGTGGAGCTTTCTTT. The encoded protein is CASRNTGSGAFF.

The rearrangement uses TRBV7-6 and TRBJ1-4, with 9 bases identical to TRBD1. Germline CDR1 SGHVS, CDR2 FNYEAQ. J lost 8 bases, V lost 1 base, and 5 bases had no gene match. This CDR3 contains 15 residues. The CDR3 bases are TGTGCCAGCAGCTTAGTCGGGACAGGGTTCGAAAAACTGTTTTTT. It is translated as CASSLVGTGFEKLFF.

This chain links TRBV11-3 with TRBJ2-1; D might be TRBD2 (5 bases). V gave up 1 base and J gave up 6 bases, with 13 bases separating them. Germline-derived CDR1 and CDR2 are SGHNT and YENEEA. The length of the CDR3 is 15 residues. CDR3 bases: TGTGCCAGCAGCTTAGTCGGGATATCGGGCAATGAGCAGTTCTTC. As protein: CASSLVGISGNEQFF. The whole variable domain, remainder taken from reference TRBV11-3 and TRBJ2-1, is EAGVVQSPRYKIIEKKQPVAFWCNPISGHNTLYWYLQNLGQGPELLIRYENEEAVDDSQLPKDRFSAERLKGVDSTLKIQPAELGDSAVYLCASSLVGISGNEQFFGPGTRLTVL.

The rearrangement uses TRBV18 and TRBJ2-7; 7 bases are shared with TRBD1. Unmatched junction bases numbered 8, after V lost 4 bases and J lost 2 bases. The CDR3 sequence is 15 residues long. CDR1 is KGHSH and CDR2 is LQKENI in the germline V gene. CDR3 amino acids: CASSLQPGQTYEQYF. The DNA of the CDR3 is TGTGCCAGCTCACTACAACCGGGACAGACCTACGAGCAGTACTTC. Together with reference TRBV18 and TRBJ2-7, the CDR3 gives the full variable domain: NAGVMQNPRHLVRRRGQEARLRCSPMKGHSHVYWYRQLPEEGLKFMVYLQKENIIDESGMPKERFSAEFPKEGPSILRIQQVVRGDSAAYFCASSLQPGQTYEQYFGPGTRLTVT.

This clone has a handful of counts. This chain uses TRBV7-9 with TRBJ1-2; D call uncertain. V was trimmed by 7 bases and J by 5 bases, leaving 14 bases between them. CDR1 and CDR2 (germline): SEHNR, FQNEAQ (reference sequence). The length of the CDR3 is 13 residues. The CDR3 DNA follows: TGTGCCAGCACCGAGCTTACCGAATATGGCTACACCTTC. Protein: CASTELTEYGYTF.

This clone was counted once. The chain recombines TRBV2 with TRBJ1-6; D possibly corresponds to TRBD1 (6 bases). The CDR3 contains 14 residues. Trimming took 5 bases from V and 7 from J, leaving 12 bases between them. The germline V gene encodes CDR1 SNHLY and CDR2 FYNNEI. CDR3 coding DNA: TGTGCCAGCAGTCAGACAGGAGTAAATTCACCCCTCCACTTT. Amino acids: CASSQTGVNSPLHF.

The count of this clone is one. The chain couples TRBV19 to TRBJ2-5; D gene unclear. CDR1 is LNHDA and CDR2 is SQIVND in the germline V gene (reference sequence). V lost 4 bases and J 4 bases, leaving 10 bases between the germline ends. The CDR3 is 13 amino acids. The CDR3 sequence is CASSTLAGETQYF. Here the CDR3 DNA reads TGTGCCAGTAGTACATTAGCCGGAGAGACCCAGTACTTC.

V and J are TRBV2 and TRBJ2-5, with a tentative D call TRBD2 (5 bases). From germline, CDR1 is SNHLY and CDR2 FYNNEI. Between the trimmed V and J ends, which lost 5 bases and 1 base, there was a span of 11 bases. The CDR3 totals 14 residues. Here the CDR3 DNA reads TGTGCCAGCAGTCCTATCGGGGTCCAAGAGACCCAGTACTTC. Translating gives CASSPIGVQETQYF.

Worth noting for this clone: Distinct nucleotide sequences in the sample also encode this CDR3. J is TRBJ2-1 and V is TRBV5-1; possibly TRBD2 for D (6 bases). Germline lookup yields CDR1 SGHRS and CDR2 YFSETQ. Deletions cut 4 bases from V and 2 bases from J, with 13 bases between. This CDR3 spans 15 amino acids. This CDR3 reads CASSPGTGTYNEQFF. The DNA for the CDR3 is TGCGCCAGCAGCCCCGGGACTGGGACCTACAATGAGCAGTTCTTC.

This clone has more than one count but fewer than ten. The chain is built from TRBV3-1 (or the pseudogene TRBV3-2) and TRBJ1-1, with D possibly TRBD1 on 5 matching bases. CDR1 LGHDT and CDR2 YNNKEL come from the germline V gene (reference sequence). This CDR3 has 17 residues. V lost 1 base and J lost 5, with 20 bases in between. The CDR3 is CASSQVIGTGVRTEAFF. The CDR3 DNA reads as TGTGCCAGCAGCCAAGTAATCGGGACGGGGGTAAGGACTGAAGCTTTCTTT.

The genes are TRBV30 and TRBJ1-2, with D unclear. This CDR3 is 15 amino acids long. The germline V gene encodes CDR1 GTSNPN and CDR2 SVGIG (reference sequence). With 1 base removed from V and 0 bases from J, the gap between germline ends came to 12 bases. In DNA form, the CDR3 reads TGTGCCTGGAGTGCCCAACTAACGGCTAACTATGGCTACACCTTC. Protein sequence: CAWSAQLTANYGYTF.

The chain combines TRBV4-3 with TRBJ2-1, with TRBD1 matching 8 bases. V lost 0 bases and J lost 6; bases outside the gene matches: 10. The germline V gene encodes CDR1 LGHNA and CDR2 YSLEER. This CDR3 is 17 amino acids long. The CDR3 DNA sequence: TGCGCCAGCAGCCAAGAAGTGCAGGGGGCCGGGTTCAATGAGCAGTTCTTC. It translates to CASSQEVQGAGFNEQFF.

V is TRBV2 and J is TRBJ2-3; 9 bases fit TRBD1. V gave up 6 bases and J gave up 6 bases; unmatched junction bases: 7. The CDR3 runs 14 residues. Germline values: CDR1 SNHLY, CDR2 FYNNEI. CDR3 amino acids: CASRRDRETDTQYF. DNA of the CDR3: TGTGCCAGCAGAAGGGACAGGGAAACGGATACGCAGTATTTT.

The rearrangement uses TRBV18 and TRBJ2-3; TRBD2 agrees at 7 bases. Per the germline V gene, CDR1 is KGHSH and CDR2 is LQKENI. The V and J ends lost 5 bases and 9 bases, in that order; junction bases with no gene match: 8. This CDR3 is 13 amino acids long. The DNA for the CDR3 is TGTGCCAGCTCAGCAGGGAGGGACGAAACGCAGTATTTT. Protein: CASSAGRDETQYF.

The chain links TRBV19 to TRBJ1-2; tentatively, D is TRBD1 (5 bases). In germline, CDR1 is LNHDA, CDR2 SQIVND (reference sequence). V lost 6 bases and J lost 2, with 16 bases in between. The CDR3 runs to 15 residues. The CDR3 reads CASSRGGAGNYGYTF. CDR3 DNA sequence: TGTGCCAGTAGCCGGGGGGGAGCAGGGAACTATGGCTACACCTTC. Based on the CDR3 plus reference TRBV19 and TRBJ1-2, the full variable domain is DGGITQSPKYLFRKEGQNVTLSCEQNLNHDAMYWYRQDPGQGLRLIYYSQIVNDFQKGDIAEGYSVSREKKESFPLTVTSAQKNPTAFYLCASSRGGAGNYGYTFGSGTRLTVV.

This chain connects TRBV29-1 to TRBJ2-3; 7 bases line up with TRBD1. The CDR3 runs 13 residues. Per germline, CDR1 SQVTM and CDR2 ANQGSEA. V trimming: 5 bases; J trimming: 1 base; junction bases outside the gene matches: 3. The DNA of the CDR3 is TGCAGCGTTTACAGGGGTGGCACAGATACGCAGTATTTT. This gives the protein CSVYRGGTDTQYF.